This TCR beta chain was captured in a study of T cells after yellow fever vaccination. Germline CDR1 reads MGHDK; CDR2 reads SYGVNS. This CDR3 region has 14 residues. J lost 0 bases, V lost 11 bases, and 6 bases had no gene match. TCRdb analysed the 5' RACE reads with MiXCR anew, one entry per CDR3 protein. The data show roughly 320,000 distinct CDR3 sequences, about 10% seen once. The chain uses TRBV25-1 and TRBJ2-1, with 8 bases identical to TRBD1. The source is a man between 18 and 35 years old who received the YFV17D yellow fever vaccine. Sequenced here: CD4+ T cells sorted from PBMCs, sampled 45 days after the yellow fever booster vaccination. The CDR3 sequence is CAGQTGDSYNEQFF. The CDR3 DNA is TGTGCCGGCCAGACAGGGGACTCCTACAATGAGCAGTTCTTC. Looking up the rest from reference TRBV25-1 and TRBJ2-1 gives the full variable domain: EADIYQTPRYLVIGTGKKITLECSQTMGHDKMYWYQQDPGMELHLIHYSYGVNSTEKGDLSSESTVSRIRTEHFPLTLESARPSHTSQYLCAGQTGDSYNEQFFGPGTRLTVL.